These T cell receptor beta chains were read from a single sample in a study of CD8 T cells in ankylosing spondylitis. TCRdb re-analysed the 5' RACE reads in MiXCR, keeping a single row per CDR3 protein. The table shows over 600,000 distinct CDR3 sequences, with 15% to 20% occurring only once. Sequences were obtained from blood, either unsorted or a sorted T cell fraction (not recorded which). The receptor source for this set is a male donor with ankylosing spondylitis. The CDR3 runs from the conserved cysteine through the conserved F or W. D genes are given only for firm matches. Clone size is shown for a subset of rows, as once, few, many or a class of expanded clone.

D gene	V gene	clone size	J gene	CDR3 protein	CDR3 DNA
TRBD2	TRBV5-1	few	TRBJ2-1	CASAGGGNEQFF	TGCGCCAGCGCTGGGGGGGGGAATGAGCAGTTCTTC
TRBD2	TRBV20-1	NA	TRBJ2-1	CSARSLAGTLLSYNEQFF	TGCAGTGCTAGATCTCTAGCGGGGACCCTTCTATCCTACAATGAGCAGTTCTTC
NA	TRBV19	NA	TRBJ2-1	CASSINPAGYQYNEQFF	TGTGCCAGTAGTATAAACCCTGCCGGTTACCAATACAATGAGCAGTTCTTC
TRBD1	TRBV6-1	few	TRBJ1-4	CASILDRANEKLFF	TGTGCCAGCATCCTCGACAGGGCTAATGAAAAACTGTTTTTT
NA	TRBV7-6	once	TRBJ2-2	CASSLAWGRLTGELFF	TGTGCCAGCAGCTTAGCATGGGGACGGCTCACCGGGGAGCTGTTTTTT
TRBD1	TRBV5-1	many	TRBJ1-1	CASSYGQGDTEAFF	TGCGCCAGCAGCTATGGACAGGGGGACACTGAAGCTTTCTTT
NA	TRBV5-1	NA	TRBJ1-4	CASSLGDGTNEKLFF	TGCGCCAGCAGCCTGGGTGACGGAACCAATGAAAAACTGTTTTTT
NA	TRBV4-2	few	TRBJ2-7	CASSQQTGSYEQYF	TGTGCCAGCAGCCAACAGACAGGCTCCTACGAGCAGTACTTC
TRBD1	TRBV10-3	NA	TRBJ2-7	CAIRGDSSYEQYF	TGTGCCATCAGGGGGGACAGCTCCTACGAGCAGTACTTC
TRBD2	TRBV7-8	NA	TRBJ2-5	CASEGLAGGPWETQYF	TGTGCCAGCGAGGGACTAGCGGGGGGTCCTTGGGAGACCCAGTACTTC
NA	TRBV19	NA	TRBJ2-1	CASSKNRDTDLYNEQFF	TGTGCCAGTAGCAAGAACCGGGACACGGACCTGTACAATGAGCAGTTCTTC
TRBD1	TRBV7-9	many	TRBJ2-1	CASSQGQGAYNEQFF	TGTGCCAGCAGCCAGGGACAGGGGGCCTACAATGAGCAGTTCTTC
NA	TRBV29-1	NA	TRBJ1-1	CSLGVGHTEAFF	TGCAGCCTAGGGGTGGGTCACACTGAAGCTTTCTTT
NA	TRBV10-2	few	TRBJ2-7	CASSDKGRLTYEQYF	TGCGCCAGCAGTGATAAGGGTCGATTGACCTACGAGCAGTACTTC
NA	TRBV20-1	few	TRBJ1-3	CSARTANSGNTIYF	TGCAGTGCTAGAACGGCCAACTCTGGAAACACCATATATTTT
NA	TRBV27	NA	TRBJ2-7	CASSLAGPLNEQYF	TGTGCCAGCAGTTTAGCAGGGCCCCTAAACGAGCAGTACTTC
TRBD1	TRBV29-1	NA	TRBJ2-1	CSALGTGTYNEQFF	TGCAGCGCTTTAGGGACAGGGACCTACAATGAGCAGTTCTTC
NA	TRBV20-1	once	TRBJ1-6	CSAIPRTVNSPLHF	TGCAGTGCTATTCCTAGGACAGTTAATTCACCCCTCCACTTT
NA	TRBV16	NA	TRBJ1-2	CASSEAGYNYGYTF	TGTGCCAGCAGCGAGGCAGGGTATAACTATGGCTACACCTTC
NA	TRBV7-9	NA	TRBJ1-1	CASTLIYAPEAFF	TGTGCCAGCACCCTAATATATGCCCCCGAAGCTTTCTTT
NA	TRBV4-3	few	TRBJ2-7	CASSPSQGSYYEQYF	TGCGCCAGCAGCCCTTCCCAGGGGTCGTACTACGAGCAGTACTTC
TRBD1	TRBV28	many	TRBJ2-7	CASSLAGTGSEQYF	TGTGCCAGCAGTTTGGCCGGGACAGGGAGCGAGCAGTACTTC
NA	TRBV25-1	NA	TRBJ2-1	CASSKAGNSDEQFF	TGTGCCAGCAGTAAGGCGGGAAACTCGGATGAGCAGTTCTTC